This passage covers 31 T cell receptor beta chains from one sample sequenced in a study of beta chain features in type 1 diabetes. Every isolated RNA sample was fully reverse transcribed, so sequencing captured expressed TCRB transcripts. Method: immunoSEQ multiplex PCR; TCRdb's copy keeps in-frame clones and lacks some. The sample contains 150,000 to 190,000 clones, approximately 8.1% of which appear only once. The source material was central memory CD4+ T cells from blood. All receptors derive from a man between 18 and 29 years old in good health.

A few counts support this clone. CDR3 nucleotide sequence: TGTGCCTGGAGTGAGGGGCCGGTCTCTGGAAACACCATATATTTT. Translated, it gives CAWSEGPVSGNTIYF. The rearrangement uses TRBV30 and TRBJ1-3, with D perhaps matching TRBD1 (5 bases). CDR1 GTSNPN and CDR2 SVGIG come from the germline V gene (reference sequence). Trimming pared 1 base from V and 0 bases from J, leaving 10 bases between. The CDR3 totals 15 residues. The whole variable domain, remainder taken from reference TRBV30 and TRBJ1-3, is SQTIHQWPATLVQPVGSPLSLECTVEGTSNPNLYWYRQAAGRGLQLLFYSVGIGQISSEVPQNLSASRPQDRQFILSSKKLLLSDSGFYLCAWSEGPVSGNTIYFGEGSWLTVV.

This clone appeared a few times. The rearrangement joins TRBV15 to TRBJ2-3; 7 nucleotides agree with TRBD2. The trim removed 1 base at V and 5 bases at J, leaving 3 bases unmatched. The CDR3 runs to 14 residues. Germline V CDR1 and CDR2: LNHNV, YYDKDF (reference sequence). The CDR3 region is CATSRGWGGDTQYF. The CDR3 DNA is TGTGCCACCAGCAGAGGTTGGGGGGGAGATACGCAGTATTTT.

The chain employs TRBV9 and TRBJ2-2; TRBD1 agrees at 9 bases. The CDR3 is 16 residues long. Germline V gene data show CDR1 as SGDLS and CDR2 as YYNGEE. J lost 1 base, V lost 3 bases, and 4 bases had no gene match. Here the CDR3 DNA reads TGTGCCAGCAGCGAGGGGACAGGGATGAACACCGGGGAGCTGTTTTTT. As protein: CASSEGTGMNTGELFF.

The chain is built from TRBV7-8 and TRBJ1-4; D is unclear. V lost 4 bases, J lost 7 bases, and 7 bases lay in between. CDR3 length equals 12 residues. CDR1 and CDR2 from the germline V gene are SGHVS and FQNEAQ. The CDR3 is CASSSRGEKLFF. The CDR3 DNA reads TGTGCCAGCAGCTCCCGGGGTGAAAAACTGTTTTTT.

This clone was observed a handful of times. V usage is TRBV19 and J usage is TRBJ1-5; D is perhaps TRBD1 (6 bases). Germline CDR1 reads LNHDA; CDR2 reads SQIVND (reference sequence). This CDR3 is built from 13 residues. Trimming took 10 bases from V and 7 from J, leaving 17 bases between them. The chain's CDR3 is CATSYRASQPQHF. The CDR3 bases are TGTGCCACCTCATACAGGGCAAGCCAGCCCCAGCATTTT.

With respect to this clone: In the same sample, other DNA sequences code for this CDR3. The rearrangement joins TRBV5-1 to TRBJ2-3, with 9 nucleotides matching TRBD2. CDR1 SGHRS and CDR2 YFSETQ come from the germline V gene. V gave up 1 base and J gave up 6 bases; unmatched junction bases: 0. This CDR3 is built from 13 residues. As DNA, the CDR3 is TGCGCCAGCAGCTTGCTAGCGGGGGATACGCAGTATTTT. Its translation is CASSLLAGDTQYF.

This clone has only a few counts. V is TRBV7-9 and J is TRBJ1-1; no clear D gene. With 5 bases removed from V and 1 base from J, the gap between germline ends came to 11 bases. Per germline, CDR1 SEHNR and CDR2 FQNEAQ (reference sequence). The CDR3 runs to 14 residues. The CDR3: CASSLMRGNTEAFF. CDR3 bases: TGTGCCAGCAGCCTAATGCGGGGGAACACTGAAGCTTTCTTT.

The DNA of the CDR3 is TGTGCCATCAGTGATAGGTTCGGGGGAGAGTCAATCAGCCCCCAGCATTTT. Encoded protein: CAISDRFGGESISPQHF. The chain is built from TRBV10-3 and TRBJ1-5; D is possibly TRBD1 (5 bases). CDR1 is ENHRY, CDR2 SYGVKD, per germline. V lost 3 bases to trimming and J lost 10 bases, with 25 bases between them. CDR3 length: 17 amino acids.

Only a few counts were recorded for this clone. The chain combines TRBV7-2 with TRBJ2-5; possibly TRBD2 for D (6 bases). This CDR3 comprises 13 residues. Trimming removed 1 base from V and 4 bases from J, with 7 bases in between. From germline, CDR1 is SGHTA and CDR2 FQGNSA. CDR3 in amino acids: CASSLGGVETQYF. CDR3 in DNA: TGTGCCAGCAGCTTAGGGGGGGTAGAGACCCAGTACTTC.

The table lists this clone with many counts. The chain uses TRBV28 and TRBJ2-1, with D hard to call. Trimming stripped 6 bases from V and 6 bases from J, with 15 bases between. The CDR3 runs 14 residues. Germline assignment: CDR1 MDHEN and CDR2 SYDVKM. The CDR3 protein is CASRRFGLSNEQFF. CDR3 coding DNA: TGTGCCAGCAGAAGATTCGGGTTGAGCAATGAGCAGTTCTTC.

This clone has more than one count but fewer than ten. The chain carries TRBV10-3 and TRBJ1-5; D gene ambiguous. The V end lost 6 bases, the J end lost 0 bases, and 12 bases lay between the germline ends. Germline lookup yields CDR1 ENHRY and CDR2 SYGVKD. This CDR3 has 15 residues. The DNA of the CDR3 is TGTGCCATCAGCAAGGACGGGAATAGCAATCAGCCCCAGCATTTT. It codes for CAISKDGNSNQPQHF.

A few counts support this clone. The rearrangement uses TRBV18 and TRBJ1-2; no firm D call. There are 14 residues in the CDR3. The germline V gene has CDR1 KGHSH and CDR2 LQKENI. V dropped 3 bases and J dropped 0 bases, with 8 bases sitting between them. This chain's CDR3 is CASSPAAANYGYTF. As DNA, the CDR3 is TGTGCCAGCTCACCCGCAGCGGCTAACTATGGCTACACCTTC.

This clone was detected only a few times. The J gene is TRBJ1-1, the V gene TRBV28; unclear D gene. CDR3 size: 14 residues. Germline values: CDR1 MDHEN, CDR2 SYDVKM. The V and J ends lost 7 bases and 6 bases respectively, with 18 bases between them. CDR3 sequence reads: CASNPKLGGSEAFF. The DNA of the CDR3 is TGTGCCAGCAATCCGAAGCTCGGAGGCTCTGAAGCTTTCTTT.

This clone was seen repeatedly, ten times or more. The chain joins TRBV10-3 to TRBJ2-6; 9 positions match TRBD1. Trimming removed 6 bases from V and 0 bases from J; junction bases left unmatched: 6. The CDR3 is 17 residues long. Germline V gives CDR1 ENHRY, CDR2 SYGVKD. The CDR3 loop reads CAIRRTGANSGANVLTF. The CDR3 DNA reads as TGTGCCATCAGGAGGACAGGGGCTAACTCTGGGGCCAACGTCCTGACTTTC.

This clone was seen a few times. This chain links TRBV4-2 with TRBJ2-1; 10 bases map to TRBD1. With 5 bases clipped from V and 1 base from J, the junction kept 2 bases outside the gene matches. Germline V gives CDR1 LGHNA, CDR2 YNFKEQ. The CDR3 is made up of 15 amino acids. In DNA form, the CDR3 reads TGTGCCAGCAGCTCGGGACAGGGGTCCTACAATGAGCAGTTCTTC. Translating it yields CASSSGQGSYNEQFF.

This clone was observed a few times. The chain links TRBV30 to TRBJ1-1, with D unclear. CDR3 length: 14 residues. V was cut by 2 bases and J by 1 base, with 11 bases left in between. The germline V gene has CDR1 GTSNPN and CDR2 SVGIG (reference sequence). The CDR3 sequence: CAWSTRLKNTEAFF. The CDR3 DNA follows: TGTGCCTGGAGTACCCGACTGAAGAACACTGAAGCTTTCTTT.

The chain couples TRBV5-4 to TRBJ2-1; the match to TRBD2 covers 9 bases. This CDR3 contains 17 residues. The V gene's germline CDR1 is SGHNT and CDR2 YYREEE (reference sequence). The V and J ends lost 3 bases and 6 bases, in that order; junction bases with no gene match: 13. CDR3 protein: CASSSGIAGDGPNEQFF. The CDR3 region has the DNA TGTGCCAGCAGCTCGGGTATAGCGGGAGACGGTCCCAATGAGCAGTTCTTC.

CDR3 residues: CASSPQEGREQYF. The CDR3 region has the DNA TGTGCCAGCAGTCCTCAGGAAGGTCGCGAGCAGTACTTC. The chain is built from TRBV2 and TRBJ2-7; unclear D gene. Trimming pared 5 bases from V and 6 bases from J, leaving 14 bases between. CDR3 length equals 13 residues. Germline V CDR1 and CDR2: SNHLY, FYNNEI.

This clone was seen many times. This chain connects TRBV11-1 to TRBJ2-5; D remains ambiguous. Germline CDR1 SGHAT, CDR2 FQDESV (reference sequence). CDR3 length equals 15 residues. Trimming removed 5 bases from V and 4 bases from J, with 17 bases in between. CDR3 bases: TGTGCCAGCAGCCATAGAACGGCCTCGGGAGAGACCCAGTACTTC. Residues: CASSHRTASGETQYF.

This clone was detected only a few times. The V call is TRBV9, the J call TRBJ2-2; 9 positions agree with TRBD1. CDR3 size: 14 residues. The V gene end was trimmed by 4 bases and the J gene end by 4 bases; junction bases not matched to a gene: 2. Germline V lookup: CDR1 SGDLS, CDR2 YYNGEE. Here the CDR3 DNA reads TGTGCCAGCAGCCTGGGACAGGGCACCGGGGAGCTGTTTTTT. Translating gives CASSLGQGTGELFF.

This sequence joins TRBV4-1 and TRBJ2-1; D might be TRBD2 (5 bases). From germline, CDR1 is MGHRA and CDR2 YSYEKL. The CDR3 runs 15 residues. V was pared by 1 base and J by 6 bases, with 13 bases between. CDR3 bases: TGCGCCAGCAGCCAAGGAGTAGCGAGAGCCAATGAGCAGTTCTTC. It encodes CASSQGVARANEQFF.

The CDR3 spells CASSLMWNSNQPQHF. The CDR3 coding sequence is TGTGCCAGTAGTTTGATGTGGAACAGTAATCAGCCCCAGCATTTT. This sequence joins TRBV19 and TRBJ1-5; the D is unclear. V was shortened by 5 bases and J by 4 bases, with 15 bases between the two germline ends. This CDR3 has 15 amino acids. Germline V gene lookup returns CDR1 LNHDA and CDR2 SQIVND (reference sequence).

V and J are TRBV5-1 and TRBJ2-7, with 9 bases matching TRBD1. The CDR3 runs 17 residues. The junction had 7 bases not matched to a gene; V was cut back by 0 bases and J by 0 bases. Germline V gene sequence: CDR1 SGHRS, CDR2 YFSETQ. The CDR3 DNA follows: TGCGCCAGCAGCTTGGGTCCCGCGACAGGGGGCTCCTACGAGCAGTACTTC. Translated, it gives CASSLGPATGGSYEQYF.

About this clone: This sample also contains other DNA sequences that code for the same CDR3. The V call is TRBV30, the J call TRBJ2-7, with TRBD2 matching over 9 bases. Unmatched junction bases numbered 3, after V lost 3 bases and J lost 0 bases. Germline CDR1 reads GTSNPN; CDR2 reads SVGIG (reference sequence). This CDR3 is 14 amino acids long. CDR3 bases: TGTGCCTGGAGGAGCGGGAGGAGCTCCTACGAGCAGTACTTC. This encodes CAWRSGRSSYEQYF.

The chain recombines TRBV19 with TRBJ2-7; 10 positions agree with TRBD1. Germline V gene sequence: CDR1 LNHDA, CDR2 SQIVND (reference sequence). This CDR3 comprises 15 residues. The trim removed 7 bases at V and 0 bases at J, leaving 6 bases unmatched. The CDR3 loop is CASKARQGASYEQYF. Here the CDR3 DNA reads TGTGCCAGTAAAGCTCGACAGGGGGCCTCCTACGAGCAGTACTTC.

The chain joins TRBV6-5 to TRBJ2-5; a possible D gene is TRBD1 (5 bases). V lost 5 bases to trimming and J lost 4 bases, with 17 bases between them. This CDR3 is built from 15 residues. CDR1 MNHEY and CDR2 SVGAGI come from the germline V gene. In nucleotides, the CDR3 is TGTGCCAGCAGTCTGTCGTACAGGTTTTCAGAGACCCAGTACTTC. Amino acids: CASSLSYRFSETQYF.

This clone was counted ten times or more. The V gene is TRBV7-9, the J gene TRBJ2-5; D is unclear. Germline V gives CDR1 SEHNR, CDR2 FQNEAQ (reference sequence). CDR3 length: 12 amino acids. V was shortened by 0 bases and J by 3 bases, with 2 bases between the two germline ends. Here the CDR3 DNA reads TGTGCCAGCAGCTTAGCCAAAGAGACCCAGTACTTC. It codes for CASSLAKETQYF.

This clone has a count of ten or more. The rearrangement links TRBV7-9 to TRBJ1-5; D gene uncertain. The V and J ends lost 6 bases and 2 bases respectively, with 17 bases between them. Per germline, CDR1 SEHNR and CDR2 FQNEAQ (reference sequence). CDR3 length: 16 residues. CDR3 sequence: CASRFPQEAGNQPQHF. The DNA of the CDR3 is TGTGCCAGCAGGTTCCCCCAGGAAGCGGGCAATCAGCCCCAGCATTTT.

This clone showed up just a few times. This chain uses TRBV7-2 with TRBJ1-5; TRBD1 matches at 10 bases. Germline V CDR1 and CDR2: SGHTA, FQGNSA. The J segment lost 5 bases and the V segment lost 5 bases, leaving 3 bases of the junction unmatched. This CDR3 contains 14 residues. The CDR3 sequence: CASSVDRGYQPQHF. The CDR3 DNA reads as TGTGCCAGCAGCGTGGACAGGGGGTATCAGCCCCAGCATTTT.

The genes are TRBV7-8 and TRBJ1-2; D unresolved. This CDR3 is built from 16 residues. The germline V and J ends were trimmed by 1 base and 0 bases, with 12 bases remaining between them. Germline V lookup: CDR1 SGHVS, CDR2 FQNEAQ. CDR3 in amino acids: CASSLVRGYSNYGYTF. The CDR3 coding sequence is TGTGCCAGCAGCTTAGTCAGAGGATACTCTAACTATGGCTACACCTTC.

This chain joins TRBV28 and TRBJ1-5; TRBD1 aligns across 10 bases. CDR3 size: 15 residues. J gave up 6 bases and V 6 bases, and 8 bases lay outside the gene matches. In germline, CDR1 is MDHEN, CDR2 SYDVKM. The CDR3 region has the DNA TGTGCCAGCAGCAAGGGACAGGGGAGGGTTCAGCCCCAGCATTTT. It is translated as CASSKGQGRVQPQHF. Full variable domain (rest looked up from reference TRBV28 and TRBJ1-5): DVKVTQSSRYLVKRTGEKVFLECVQDMDHENMFWYRQDPGLGLRLIYFSYDVKMKEKGDIPEGYSVSREKKERFSLILESASTNQTSMYLCASSKGQGRVQPQHFGDGTRLSIL.